The T cell receptor (beta chain) described here comes from a study of PD-L1 blockade in urothelial cancer. Study results and limitations: For durable-benefit patients, tumor-associated blood clones expanded more at 3 weeks.

Only in-frame clones appear in the TCRdb table, and some are missing; sequencing was by immunoSEQ multiplex PCR. The table includes about 100,000 clones, approximately 91% detected once. This CDR3 spans 14 amino acids. CDR1 KGHSH and CDR2 LQKENI come from the germline V gene. J was trimmed by 6 bases and V by 3 bases; bases with no gene match: 4. A remark on this clone: Its target is unknown.

The sequences come from PBMCs, collected around atezolizumab (anti-PD-L1) treatment. This sequence was found in a woman older than 75 with urothelial cancer. The chain recombines TRBV18 with TRBJ2-7; TRBD1 agrees at 11 bases. The CDR3 protein is CASSPTGQGVEQYF. In DNA, the CDR3 is TGTGCCAGCTCACCCACGGGACAGGGGGTCGAGCAGTACTTC.